This T cell receptor (beta chain) was recorded in a study of blood T cells in healthy people across ages. Whole-study results and caveats: Diversity of TCR beta per million T cells declined in a roughly linear way with age. Long-lived donors had more naive CD4+ cells and higher diversity than aged donors.

About this clonotype itself: The antigen is unknown.

The second PCR ran roughly 6 to 11 cycles with a sample-barcoded 5' primer and J-beta primers. A single record per CDR3 protein comes from TCRdb applying MiXCR to the 5' RACE reads. Here the sample spans about 800,000 distinct CDR3 sequences, roughly 25% being singletons. V lost 7 bases and J lost 3; bases outside the gene matches: 8. The CDR3 length is 15 residues. Germline V gene data show CDR1 as MDHEN and CDR2 as SYDVKM. This sample also belongs to another study, concerning T cells of mothers and their children. From that study: A few healthy Caucasian mothers, along with their six children, served as the donors. Related and unrelated pairs show TCR recombination output that thymic selection shapes similarly.

The chain carries TRBV28 and TRBJ2-3; 9 bases align to TRBD2. The sample comprised blood. The receptor was isolated from a boy between 10 and 17 years old in good health. CDR3 nucleotides: TGTGCCAGCAACTTTGCGGGGGGGGGTACAGATACGCAGTATTTT. Amino acid sequence: CASNFAGGGTDTQYF.